These 29 T cell receptor beta chains were all obtained from the same sample, sequenced in a study of blood T cell repertoires in COVID-19. Assay: immunoSEQ multiplex PCR; the TCRdb copy retains only in-frame clones and omits some. Of tens of thousands of clones detected, about 90% appear once; the ten largest clones hold approximately 4.8%. Sequenced input: peripheral blood. All receptors derive from a human donor in a cohort sampled during active COVID-19.

The chain is built from TRBV4-3 and TRBJ2-3, with 10 bases lining up with TRBD1. Germline lookup yields CDR1 LGHNA and CDR2 YSLEER. J lost 1 base, V lost 2 bases, and 3 bases had no gene match. CDR3 length equals 16 residues. The chain's CDR3 is CASSQYGTGGTDTQYF. CDR3 sequence (DNA): TGCGCCAGCAGCCAATATGGGACAGGGGGCACAGATACGCAGTATTTT.

The V gene is TRBV27, the J gene TRBJ1-1, with 7 bases identical to TRBD1. V gave up 4 bases and J gave up 5 bases; unmatched junction bases: 10. CDR3 length: 15 amino acids. CDR1 and CDR2 from the germline V gene are MNHEY and SMNVEV (reference sequence). CDR3 sequence: CASSSAGGMGTEAFF. CDR3 coding DNA: TGTGCCAGCAGTTCGGCAGGGGGGATGGGGACTGAAGCTTTCTTT.

The rearrangement joins TRBV23-1 to TRBJ1-4; D ambiguous. TRBV23-1 is filed as an ORF, its function uncertain. The CDR3 is 17 amino acids. V lost 0 bases, J lost 9 bases, and 20 bases lay in between. The CDR3 coding sequence is TGCGCCAGCAGTCAATCCCCAGGCCAGTTTCCGTATCAAAAACTGTTTTTT. It encodes CASSQSPGQFPYQKLFF.

This clone appeared a single time. This chain uses TRBV5-1 with TRBJ1-2, with a possible D match to TRBD1 (5 bases). The CDR3 covers 13 residues. Between the trimmed V and J ends, which lost 4 bases and 3 bases, there was a span of 10 bases. CDR1 SGHRS and CDR2 YFSETQ come from the germline V gene. As DNA, the CDR3 is TGCGCCAGCAGCCTGGGGCAGGACTATGGCTACACCTTC. Amino acids: CASSLGQDYGYTF.

CDR3 DNA: TGTGCCACCAGCAGGGCGGGGCAGGGAAACACCATATATTTT. Translated: CATSRAGQGNTIYF. This rearrangement joins TRBV15 to TRBJ1-3; tentatively, D is TRBD1 (5 bases). The CDR3 covers 14 residues. The V end lost 3 bases, the J end lost 4 bases, and 10 bases lay between the germline ends. Germline assignment: CDR1 LNHNV and CDR2 YYDKDF (reference sequence).

J is TRBJ2-5 and V is TRBV6-5; 9 bases are a match to TRBD2. This CDR3 is 15 amino acids long. Per germline, CDR1 MNHEY and CDR2 SVGAGI. V dropped 6 bases and J dropped 0; count of bases not matched to a gene: 5. The CDR3 DNA reads as TGTGCCAGCAGGAGGCTAGCGGGGAACCAAGAGACCCAGTACTTC. Residues: CASRRLAGNQETQYF.

In this sample, this clone turned up once. The genes are TRBV12-3 or TRBV12-4 and TRBJ1-1; no definite D call. Trimming removed 2 bases from V and 5 bases from J, with 6 bases in between. This CDR3 contains 12 residues. The CDR3 DNA sequence: TGTGCCAGCAGTTTACGGAGGACTGAAGCTTTCTTT. It is translated as CASSLRRTEAFF.

The V gene is TRBV6-2 or TRBV6-3, the J gene TRBJ1-5; D gene unclear. V was shortened by 5 bases and J by 9 bases, with 14 bases between the two germline ends. The CDR3 consists of 13 residues. Germline CDR1 MNHEY, CDR2 SVGEGT. This chain's CDR3 is CASSTNTRGPQHF. CDR3 DNA: TGTGCCAGCAGTACAAATACTAGAGGGCCCCAGCATTTT.

The chain couples TRBV6-6 to TRBJ2-1; 8 positions agree with TRBD1. The V and J ends lost 4 bases and 5 bases, in that order; junction bases with no gene match: 7. The germline CDR1 and CDR2 sequences are MNHNY and SVGAGI (reference sequence). The length of the CDR3 is 15 residues. CDR3: CASSSYQGAHNEQFF. The CDR3 region has the DNA TGTGCCAGCAGTTCTTACCAGGGGGCGCACAATGAGCAGTTCTTC.

The V gene is TRBV7-2, the J gene TRBJ2-3, with D possibly matching TRBD1 (5 bases). This CDR3 contains 15 residues. Trimming removed 3 bases from V and 5 bases from J, with 15 bases in between. CDR1 and CDR2 (germline): SGHTA, FQGNSA. The DNA of the CDR3 is TGTGCCAGCAGCTTGCCCCCAGGGCTGGGAGATACGCAGTATTTT. Protein sequence: CASSLPPGLGDTQYF.

This clone was counted a few times. This CDR3 reads CAWSKKGIGNQPQHF. Written as DNA, the CDR3 is TGTGCCTGGAGTAAGAAGGGGATTGGCAATCAGCCCCAGCATTTT. This chain joins TRBV30 and TRBJ1-5; D might be TRBD1 (5 bases). V was clipped by 2 bases and J by 2 bases, with 13 bases between them. Germline CDR1 and CDR2: GTSNPN and SVGIG (reference sequence). This CDR3 is built from 15 residues. The full variable domain, rest sourced from reference TRBV30 and TRBJ1-5, is SQTIHQWPATLVQPVGSPLSLECTVEGTSNPNLYWYRQAAGRGLQLLFYSVGIGQISSEVPQNLSASRPQDRQFILSSKKLLLSDSGFYLCAWSKKGIGNQPQHFGDGTRLSIL.

The chain links TRBV9 to TRBJ2-3; the D gene is possibly TRBD1 (6 bases). V lost 5 bases, J lost 0 bases, and 13 bases lay in between. In germline, CDR1 is SGDLS, CDR2 YYNGEE. The CDR3 is made up of 15 amino acids. The CDR3 DNA reads as TGTGCCAGCAGACCGACCGGGACAAGCACAGATACGCAGTATTTT. Its translation: CASRPTGTSTDTQYF.

The chain uses TRBV3-1 (or the pseudogene TRBV3-2) and TRBJ1-4; D is unresolved. CDR3 length: 16 amino acids. The V and J ends lost 4 bases and 0 bases respectively, with 12 bases between them. Germline V gene sequence: CDR1 LGHDT, CDR2 YNNKEL (reference sequence). CDR3 in amino acids: CASSPQKLTTNEKLFF. The CDR3 nucleotides read TGTGCCAGCAGCCCTCAGAAACTAACAACTAATGAAAAACTGTTTTTT.

This chain connects TRBV7-7 to TRBJ1-6, with 10 bases aligning to TRBD1. The CDR3 extends over 15 amino acids. Trimming at V came to 4 bases and at J to 7 bases, leaving 4 bases not matched to a gene. Germline V CDR1 and CDR2: SSHAT, FNYEAQ (reference sequence). The CDR3 loop reads CASSSDRGVNSPLHF. For the CDR3, the DNA is TGTGCCAGCAGCTCGGACAGGGGGGTCAATTCACCCCTCCACTTT.

The chain is built from TRBV11-3 and TRBJ2-5; TRBD2 might be the D (6 bases). Germline V gene data show CDR1 as SGHNT and CDR2 as YENEEA. The length of the CDR3 is 15 residues. Trimming took 5 bases from V and 5 from J, leaving 18 bases between them. CDR3 residues: CASSQLRGRGETQYF. CDR3 nucleotides: TGTGCCAGCAGCCAACTAAGGGGACGGGGGGAGACCCAGTACTTC.

The rearrangement links TRBV3-1 (or the pseudogene TRBV3-2) to TRBJ2-5; D perhaps matches TRBD2 (6 bases). The CDR3 contains 10 residues. Germline assignment: CDR1 LGHDT and CDR2 YNNKEL (reference sequence). Trimming removed 6 bases at V and 10 bases at J, with 9 bases between. The CDR3 region has the DNA TGTGCCAGCAGGCCGACTAGCCAGTACTTC. As protein: CASRPTSQYF.

The gene calls are TRBV5-6 and TRBJ2-5, with 7 bases aligning to TRBD2. This CDR3 comprises 18 residues. CDR1 is SGHDT, CDR2 YYEEEE, per germline. Trimming cost V 3 bases and J 2 bases; bases outside gene matches: 16. DNA for the CDR3: TGTGCCAGCAGCTCGCAGCGGGGCTGGGCATCCCCACAAGAGACCCAGTACTTC. Its translation: CASSSQRGWASPQETQYF.

The genes are TRBV6-6 and TRBJ2-1; 9 bases fit TRBD1. This CDR3 region has 16 residues. The trim removed 4 bases at V and 3 bases at J, leaving 7 bases unmatched. CDR1 MNHNY and CDR2 SVGAGI come from the germline V gene (reference sequence). This CDR3 reads CASSSLGTGSYNEQFF. DNA for the CDR3: TGTGCCAGCAGTTCCCTCGGGACAGGGAGCTACAATGAGCAGTTCTTC.

V usage is TRBV28 and J usage is TRBJ2-3, with D perhaps TRBD1 (5 bases). The ends were cut back, 5 bases at V and 2 bases at J, with 14 bases in the middle. This CDR3 has 15 amino acids. Germline V lookup: CDR1 MDHEN, CDR2 SYDVKM. CDR3 region: CASSPPVRVTDTQYF. CDR3 sequence (DNA): TGTGCCAGCAGTCCGCCGGTCAGGGTCACAGATACGCAGTATTTT.

The J gene is TRBJ2-5, the V gene TRBV7-2; TRBD2 agrees at 8 bases. V lost 5 bases, J lost 0 bases, and 5 bases stayed unmatched. CDR1 is SGHTA, CDR2 FQGNSA, per germline. The CDR3 consists of 15 residues. The CDR3 DNA is TGTGCCAGCAGCACCCGAGCGGGGGACCAAGAGACCCAGTACTTC. It encodes CASSTRAGDQETQYF.

V and J are TRBV9 and TRBJ2-3; no firm D call. This CDR3 spans 15 amino acids. V was clipped by 4 bases and J by 2 bases, with 14 bases between them. Germline values: CDR1 SGDLS, CDR2 YYNGEE. CDR3 in amino acids: CASSREAGYTDTQYF. The CDR3 nucleotides read TGTGCCAGCAGCCGCGAGGCTGGATACACAGATACGCAGTATTTT.

The V and J genes are TRBV11-2 and TRBJ2-7; D possibly corresponds to TRBD1 (6 bases). V lost 5 bases to trimming and J lost 1 base, with 9 bases between them. The germline gives CDR1 SGHAT, CDR2 FQNNGV. The CDR3 has 13 amino acids. CDR3 sequence (DNA): TGTGCCAGCAGCCGGGACATTTCCTACGAGCAGTACTTC. This codes for CASSRDISYEQYF. Supplemented by reference TRBV11-2 and TRBJ2-7, the full variable domain reads EAGVAQSPRYKIIEKRQSVAFWCNPISGHATLYWYQQILGQGPKLLIQFQNNGVVDDSQLPKDRFSAERLKGVDSTLKIQPAKLEDSAVYLCASSRDISYEQYFGPGTRLTVT.

The chain has TRBV9 and TRBJ2-7; D may be TRBD1 (7 bases). The V end lost 3 bases, the J end lost 6 bases, and 16 bases lay between the germline ends. The CDR3 sequence is 14 residues long. Germline V lookup: CDR1 SGDLS, CDR2 YYNGEE. CDR3: CASSASRQGGEQYF. CDR3 coding DNA: TGTGCCAGCAGCGCCTCCCGACAGGGAGGCGAGCAGTACTTC.

V gene TRBV19 combines with J gene TRBJ2-3; TRBD2 matches 14 bases. Germline CDR1 and CDR2: LNHDA and SQIVND (reference sequence). V trimming: 5 bases; J trimming: 2 bases; junction bases outside the gene matches: 15. This CDR3 is built from 20 residues. The CDR3 region is CASSSIFPGLAGALTDTQYF. DNA of the CDR3: TGTGCCAGTAGTTCCATTTTCCCGGGACTAGCGGGGGCTCTCACAGATACGCAGTATTTT.

On this clone itself: This sample includes further DNA sequences coding for the same CDR3. This CDR3 is CASSVGTDTGELFF. The CDR3 coding sequence is TGTGCCAGCAGCGTAGGGACAGACACCGGGGAGCTGTTTTTT. The V and J genes are TRBV2 and TRBJ2-2, with TRBD1 matching over 7 bases. Germline trimming cut 6 bases from V and 3 bases from J; bases unmatched to any gene: 4. Looked up from germline, CDR1 is SNHLY and CDR2 is FYNNEI. The CDR3 consists of 14 residues.

The CDR3 reads CASSQDTSGDRSEQFF. CDR3 coding DNA: TGCGCCAGCAGCCAAGACACTAGCGGGGATAGGAGTGAGCAGTTCTTC. The chain carries TRBV4-3 and TRBJ2-1; the match to TRBD2 covers 10 bases. Trimming removed 0 bases from V and 9 bases from J; junction bases left unmatched: 8. This CDR3 comprises 16 residues. The germline V gene encodes CDR1 LGHNA and CDR2 YSLEER.

The gene calls are TRBV5-5 and TRBJ1-2, with TRBD1 matching over 9 bases. The germline V gene has CDR1 SGHKS and CDR2 YYEKEE (reference sequence). The CDR3 has 14 amino acids. V dropped 4 bases and J dropped 2; count of bases not matched to a gene: 3. This chain's CDR3 is CASSPGQGNYGYTF. As DNA, the CDR3 is TGTGCCAGCAGCCCCGGACAGGGGAACTATGGCTACACCTTC.

V is TRBV6-5 and J is TRBJ1-5; tentative D call: TRBD1 (6 bases). Trimming shortened V by 6 bases and J by 5 bases, and 11 bases separated the two germline ends. Per the germline V gene, CDR1 is MNHEY and CDR2 is SVGAGI. The CDR3 extends over 13 amino acids. The CDR3 loop reads CASRDSLDQPQHF. In DNA form, the CDR3 reads TGTGCCAGCAGGGACAGTCTAGATCAGCCCCAGCATTTT.

This chain uses TRBV5-5 with TRBJ1-2; the match to TRBD1 covers 9 bases. The germline CDR1 and CDR2 sequences are SGHKS and YYEKEE (reference sequence). The CDR3 sequence is 16 residues long. The V gene end was trimmed by 2 bases and the J gene end by 4 bases; junction bases not matched to a gene: 9. In DNA, the CDR3 is TGTGCCAGCAGCTTAGGACAGGGGCTTCGAGCCTATGGCTACACCTTC. The encoded protein is CASSLGQGLRAYGYTF.